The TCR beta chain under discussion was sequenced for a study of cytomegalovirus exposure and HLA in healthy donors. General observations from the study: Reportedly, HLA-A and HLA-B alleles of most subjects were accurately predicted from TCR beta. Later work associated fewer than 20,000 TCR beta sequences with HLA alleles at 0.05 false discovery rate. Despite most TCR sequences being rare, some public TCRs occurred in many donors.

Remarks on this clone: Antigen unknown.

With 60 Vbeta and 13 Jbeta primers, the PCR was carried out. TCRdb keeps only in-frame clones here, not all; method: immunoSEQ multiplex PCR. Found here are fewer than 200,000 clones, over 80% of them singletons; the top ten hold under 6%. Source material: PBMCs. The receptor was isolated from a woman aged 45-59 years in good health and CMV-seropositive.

CDR3 sequence reads: CASSLGGRRSYNSPLHF. CDR3 DNA sequence: TGCGCCAGCAGCTTGGGGGGGCGCCGCTCCTATAATTCACCCCTCCACTTT. This chain connects TRBV5-1 to TRBJ1-6, with a tentative D call TRBD1 (6 bases). V was shortened by 0 bases and J by 0 bases, with 10 bases between the two germline ends. The CDR3 length is 17 residues. From germline, CDR1 is SGHRS and CDR2 YFSETQ.